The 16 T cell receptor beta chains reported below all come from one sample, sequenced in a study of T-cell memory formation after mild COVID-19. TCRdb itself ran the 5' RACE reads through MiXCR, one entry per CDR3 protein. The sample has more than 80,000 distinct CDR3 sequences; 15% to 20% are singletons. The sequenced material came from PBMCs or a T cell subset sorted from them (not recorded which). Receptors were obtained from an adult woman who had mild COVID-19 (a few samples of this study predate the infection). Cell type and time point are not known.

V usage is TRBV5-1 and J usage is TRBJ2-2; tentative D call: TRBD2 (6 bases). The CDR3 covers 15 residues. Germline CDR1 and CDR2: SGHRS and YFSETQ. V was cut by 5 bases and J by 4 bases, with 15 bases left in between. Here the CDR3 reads CASREGNKATGELFF. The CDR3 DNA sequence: TGCGCCAGCAGGGAGGGAAATAAGGCCACCGGGGAGCTGTTTTTT.

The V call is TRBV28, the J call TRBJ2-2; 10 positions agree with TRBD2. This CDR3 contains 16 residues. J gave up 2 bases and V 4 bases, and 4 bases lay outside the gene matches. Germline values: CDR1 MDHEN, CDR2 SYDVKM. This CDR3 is CASSSRLAGNTGELFF. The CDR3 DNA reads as TGTGCCAGCAGTTCCCGACTAGCGGGCAACACCGGGGAGCTGTTTTTT. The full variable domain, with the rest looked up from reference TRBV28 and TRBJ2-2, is DVKVTQSSRYLVKRTGEKVFLECVQDMDHENMFWYRQDPGLGLRLIYFSYDVKMKEKGDIPEGYSVSREKKERFSLILESASTNQTSMYLCASSSRLAGNTGELFFGEGSRLTVL.

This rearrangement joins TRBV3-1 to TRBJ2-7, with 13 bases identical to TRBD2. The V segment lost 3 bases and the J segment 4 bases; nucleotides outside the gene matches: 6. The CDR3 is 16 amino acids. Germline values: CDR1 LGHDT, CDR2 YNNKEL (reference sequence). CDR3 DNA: TGTGCCAGCAGCCAGGACGGGACTAGCGGGAAATACGAGCAGTACTTC. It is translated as CASSQDGTSGKYEQYF.

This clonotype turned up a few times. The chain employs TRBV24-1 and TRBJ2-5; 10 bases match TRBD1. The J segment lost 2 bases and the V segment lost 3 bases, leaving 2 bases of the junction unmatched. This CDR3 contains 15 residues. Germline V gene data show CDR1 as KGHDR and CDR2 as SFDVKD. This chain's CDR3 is CATSDTDRGQETQYF. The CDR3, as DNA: TGTGCCACCAGTGATACGGACAGGGGGCAAGAGACCCAGTACTTC.

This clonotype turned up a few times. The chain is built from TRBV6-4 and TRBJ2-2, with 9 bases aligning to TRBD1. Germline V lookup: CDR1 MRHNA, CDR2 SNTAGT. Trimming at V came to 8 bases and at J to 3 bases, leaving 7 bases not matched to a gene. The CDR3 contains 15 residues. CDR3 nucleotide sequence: TGTGCCAGCGCACAGGGGGCGTTTGACACCGGGGAGCTGTTTTTT. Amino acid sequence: CASAQGAFDTGELFF.

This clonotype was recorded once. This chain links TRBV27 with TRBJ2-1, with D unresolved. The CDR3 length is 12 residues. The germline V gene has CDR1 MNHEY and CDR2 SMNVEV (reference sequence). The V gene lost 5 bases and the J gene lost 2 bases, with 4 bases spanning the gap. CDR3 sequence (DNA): TGTGCCAGCAGTGGGGCCTACAATGAGCAGTTCTTC. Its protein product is CASSGAYNEQFF.

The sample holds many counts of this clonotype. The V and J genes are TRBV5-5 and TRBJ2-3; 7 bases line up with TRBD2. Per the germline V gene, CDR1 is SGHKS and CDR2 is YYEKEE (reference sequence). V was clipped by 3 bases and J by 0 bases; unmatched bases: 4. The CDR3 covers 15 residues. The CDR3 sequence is CASSSGTTSTDTQYF. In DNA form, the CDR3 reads TGTGCCAGCAGCTCCGGGACTACAAGCACAGATACGCAGTATTTT.

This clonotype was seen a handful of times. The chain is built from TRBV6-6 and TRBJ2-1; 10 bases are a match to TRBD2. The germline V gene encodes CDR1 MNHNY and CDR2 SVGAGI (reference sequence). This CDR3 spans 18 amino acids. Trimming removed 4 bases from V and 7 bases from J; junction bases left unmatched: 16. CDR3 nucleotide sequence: TGTGCCAGCAGTTTCCAAACGATAAGCGGGGGGGTACGGAATGAGCAGTTCTTC. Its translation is CASSFQTISGGVRNEQFF.

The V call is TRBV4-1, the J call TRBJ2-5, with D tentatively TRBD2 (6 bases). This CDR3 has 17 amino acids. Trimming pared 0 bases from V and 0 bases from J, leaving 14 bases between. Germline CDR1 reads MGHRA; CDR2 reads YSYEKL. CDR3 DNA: TGCGCCAGCAGCCAAGATGGCTATAGCGGTTACCAAGAGACCCAGTACTTC. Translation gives CASSQDGYSGYQETQYF.

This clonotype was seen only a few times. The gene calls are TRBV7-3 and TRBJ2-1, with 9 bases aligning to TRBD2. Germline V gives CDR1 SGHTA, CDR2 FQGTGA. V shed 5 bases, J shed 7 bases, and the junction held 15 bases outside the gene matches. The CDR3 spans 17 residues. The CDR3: CASSHVSGGRAGNEQFF. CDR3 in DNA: TGTGCCAGCAGCCACGTATCCGGCGGGAGGGCCGGGAATGAGCAGTTCTTC.

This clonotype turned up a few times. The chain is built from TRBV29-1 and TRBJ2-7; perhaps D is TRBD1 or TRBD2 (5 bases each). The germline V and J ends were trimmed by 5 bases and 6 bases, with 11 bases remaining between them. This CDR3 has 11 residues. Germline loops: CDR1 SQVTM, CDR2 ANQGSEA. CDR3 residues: CSVLGALEQYF. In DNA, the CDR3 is TGCAGCGTTCTCGGGGCTCTCGAGCAGTACTTC.

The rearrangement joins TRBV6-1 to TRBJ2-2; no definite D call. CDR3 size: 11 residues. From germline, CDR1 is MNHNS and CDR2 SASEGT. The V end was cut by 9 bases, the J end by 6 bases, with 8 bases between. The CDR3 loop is CASWGSGELFF. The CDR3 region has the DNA TGTGCCAGTTGGGGTTCCGGGGAGCTGTTTTTT.

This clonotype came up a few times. The CDR3 reads CASSLGSKETQYF. The CDR3 DNA follows: TGTGCCAGCAGCTTAGGAAGCAAAGAGACCCAGTACTTC. The chain combines TRBV7-9 with TRBJ2-5, with D unresolved. Germline assignment: CDR1 SEHNR and CDR2 FQNEAQ (reference sequence). CDR3 length: 13 amino acids. Trimming took off 1 base at V and 3 bases at J, with 6 bases between the two ends.

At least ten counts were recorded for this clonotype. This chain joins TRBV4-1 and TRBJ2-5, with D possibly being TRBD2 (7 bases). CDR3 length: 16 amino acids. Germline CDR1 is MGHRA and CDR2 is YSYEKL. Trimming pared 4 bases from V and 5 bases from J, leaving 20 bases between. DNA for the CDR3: TGCGCCAGCAGCCCTCGAGTTAGGGGGGAGGGGGAGACCCAGTACTTC. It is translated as CASSPRVRGEGETQYF.

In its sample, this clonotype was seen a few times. CDR3 residues: CASSQDIRSLAANQETQYF. In DNA, the CDR3 is TGTGCCAGCAGCCAAGATATACGGAGTCTAGCGGCTAATCAAGAGACCCAGTACTTC. The V and J genes are TRBV4-2 and TRBJ2-5, with TRBD2 matching over 7 bases. The germline V gene has CDR1 LGHNA and CDR2 YNFKEQ. The CDR3 is 19 residues long. After removal of 0 bases from V and 2 bases from J, the junction contained 15 bases not matched to a gene.

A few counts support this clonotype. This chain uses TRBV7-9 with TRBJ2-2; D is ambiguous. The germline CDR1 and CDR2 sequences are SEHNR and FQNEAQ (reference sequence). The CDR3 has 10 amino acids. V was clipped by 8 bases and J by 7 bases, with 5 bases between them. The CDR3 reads CASWGGELFF. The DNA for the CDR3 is TGTGCCAGCTGGGGCGGGGAGCTGTTTTTT.